The clone carrying this T cell receptor beta chain was detected once. Antigen specificity is unknown. These data come from a study of OX40 agonist ivuxolimab in advanced cancers. Study observations and caveats: CD8+ T cells showed, on average, more clonal expansion than CD4+ cells. Low clonal expansion, among the lowest seen, marked partial responders at 0.1-3.0 mg/kg. Not determined was the antigen specificity of the expanded peripheral T cells.

Repertoires were generated with immunoSEQ multiplex PCR, while TCRdb's copy carries only in-frame clones and drops some. The sample comprises roughly 53,000 clones, 75% to 90% of which are singletons, and roughly 12% rests with the top ten. V lost 2 bases to trimming and J lost 2 bases, with 7 bases between them. Germline V gives CDR1 SEHNR, CDR2 FQNEAQ (reference sequence). The CDR3 has 14 amino acids. The V gene is TRBV7-9, the J gene TRBJ1-3; tentatively, D is TRBD1 (5 bases). The input for sequencing was CD4+ or CD8+ T cells sorted from blood, taken in a trial of the OX40 agonist ivuxolimab. The clonotype originates from an adult with an advanced solid tumor such as melanoma, head and neck, liver or kidney cancer. The CDR3 is CASSLRGAGNTIYF. CDR3 nucleotides: TGTGCCAGCAGCTTAAGGGGCGCTGGAAACACCATATATTTT. Drawing the rest from reference TRBV7-9 and TRBJ1-3, the complete variable domain is DTGVSQNPRHKITKRGQNVTFRCDPISEHNRLYWYRQTLGQGPEFLTYFQNEAQLEKSRLLSDRFSAERPKGSFSTLEIQRTEQGDSAMYLCASSLRGAGNTIYFGEGSWLTVV.